A single sample is the source of the 31 T cell receptor beta chains below, sequenced in a study of beta chain features in type 1 diabetes. Expressed TCRB transcripts were sequenced because the entire RNA isolate underwent reverse transcription. Method: immunoSEQ multiplex PCR; TCRdb's copy keeps in-frame clones and lacks some. Here the sample spans approximately 170,000 clones, approximately 8.1% being singletons. These receptors have no known antigen. Study outcomes and limitations: Shorter TCRB CDR3s, moderately but significantly so, marked every one of the four CD4+ subsets in Type 1 diabetes patients.

What was sequenced was central memory CD4+ T cells from blood. These receptor sequences come from a woman in her thirties or forties with type 1 diabetes.

This clone has just a few counts. The gene calls are TRBV6-1 and TRBJ2-1; 10 positions match TRBD1. CDR3 length: 15 amino acids. Germline V gene data show CDR1 as MNHNS and CDR2 as SASEGT. J lost 5 bases, V lost 5 bases, and 6 bases had no gene match. CDR3 sequence: CASSPRDRGHNEQFF. DNA of the CDR3: TGTGCCAGCAGTCCCCGGGACAGGGGCCACAATGAGCAGTTCTTC.

This chain connects TRBV27 to TRBJ1-2; D is undetermined. Trimming left V 3 bases short and J 4 bases short, with 9 bases between. Germline V gives CDR1 MNHEY, CDR2 SMNVEV (reference sequence). The CDR3 loop spans 13 amino acids. In DNA form, the CDR3 reads TGTGCCAGCAGTTTTGGGCCAGCCTATGGCTACACCTTC. Translation gives CASSFGPAYGYTF.

This clone occurred a few times. The chain employs TRBV11-1 and TRBJ2-3; D might be TRBD2 (5 bases). V shed 2 bases and J shed 4 bases, with 7 bases lying between them. The CDR3 runs to 13 residues. Germline CDR1 reads SGHAT; CDR2 reads FQDESV (reference sequence). CDR3 loop: CASSLRRSDTQYF. The CDR3 DNA reads as TGTGCCAGCAGCTTACGGAGGTCAGATACGCAGTATTTT.

This clone was detected a few times. This sequence joins TRBV2 and TRBJ1-5; D is uncertain. CDR3 length equals 12 residues. CDR1 and CDR2 (germline): SNHLY, FYNNEI. Trimming stripped 7 bases from V and 2 bases from J, with 6 bases between. CDR3 in amino acids: CASNRGNQPQHF. For the CDR3, the DNA is TGTGCCAGCAACCGCGGCAATCAGCCCCAGCATTTT.

This clone came up a few times. The gene calls are TRBV6-6 and TRBJ2-7; possibly TRBD1 for D (5 bases). CDR3 size: 14 residues. Deletions cut 2 bases from V and 5 bases from J, with 13 bases between. From germline, CDR1 is MNHNY and CDR2 SVGAGI (reference sequence). The CDR3 DNA follows: TGTGCCAGCAGTTACCGTCGACAGACAGACGAGCAGTACTTC. This gives the protein CASSYRRQTDEQYF.

The V and J genes are TRBV29-1 and TRBJ2-3; D is undetermined. CDR1 is SQVTM, CDR2 ANQGSEA, per germline. Trimming left V 2 bases short and J 6 bases short, with 6 bases between. This CDR3 spans 11 amino acids. The CDR3 DNA is TGCAGCGTTGAAAACATGGATACGCAGTATTTT. This gives the protein CSVENMDTQYF.

This clone was seen repeatedly, ten times or more. The chain couples TRBV6-5 to TRBJ2-5; perhaps TRBD2 as D (6 bases). The CDR3 extends over 16 amino acids. Germline-derived CDR1 and CDR2 are MNHEY and SVGAGI. V was pared by 3 bases and J by 2 bases, with 16 bases between. For the CDR3, the DNA is TGTGCCAGCAGTTATCTGGCTTCGGGGAGGCAAGAGACCCAGTACTTC. Protein sequence: CASSYLASGRQETQYF.

This clone was seen a handful of times. The chain combines TRBV5-1 with TRBJ2-7; TRBD2 agrees at 12 bases. This CDR3 comprises 17 residues. V lost 1 base and J lost 1; bases outside the gene matches: 6. Germline lookup yields CDR1 SGHRS and CDR2 YFSETQ. CDR3 coding DNA: TGCGCCAGCAGCTTGATGAGACTAGCGGGAGATTCCTACGAGCAGTACTTC. This translates into CASSLMRLAGDSYEQYF. Filled out from reference TRBV5-1 and TRBJ2-7, the complete variable domain reads KAGVTQTPRYLIKTRGQQVTLSCSPISGHRSVSWYQQTPGQGLQFLFEYFSETQRNKGNFPGRFSGRQFSNSRSEMNVSTLELGDSALYLCASSLMRLAGDSYEQYFGPGTRLTVT.

This clone turned up a few times. The rearrangement uses TRBV7-2 and TRBJ2-3; 9 bases are a match to TRBD2. This CDR3 is built from 16 residues. Germline V gene lookup returns CDR1 SGHTA and CDR2 FQGNSA. V was pared by 7 bases and J by 1 base, with 9 bases of the junction left unmatched. The chain's CDR3 is CASILGLAVGTDTQYF. The CDR3 bases are TGTGCCAGCATTCTGGGACTAGCCGTGGGCACAGATACGCAGTATTTT.

This clone appeared a few times. The chain links TRBV27 to TRBJ1-2, with a weak D call TRBD1 (5 bases). Trimming stripped 5 bases from V and 10 bases from J, with 17 bases between. CDR3 size: 13 residues. In germline, CDR1 is MNHEY, CDR2 SMNVEV (reference sequence). The CDR3 bases are TGTGCCAGCAGTAGGGGCGTTATTGGAAACTACACCTTC. Amino acid sequence: CASSRGVIGNYTF.

Here the CDR3 reads CATRDTSNQPQHF. CDR3 DNA: TGTGCCACTCGGGACACTAGCAATCAGCCCCAGCATTTT. This chain joins TRBV7-2 and TRBJ1-5, with a possible D match to TRBD1 (6 bases). The CDR3 runs to 13 residues. Deletions cut 10 bases from V and 0 bases from J, with 10 bases between. The germline gives CDR1 SGHTA, CDR2 FQGNSA. The full variable domain, completed using reference TRBV7-2 and TRBJ1-5, is GAGVSQSPSNKVTEKGKDVELRCDPISGHTALYWYRQSLGQGLEFLIYFQGNSAPDKSGLPSDRFSAERTGGSVSTLTIQRTQQEDSAVYLCATRDTSNQPQHFGDGTRLSIL.

This clone came up a few times. The chain recombines TRBV2 with TRBJ2-3; TRBD2 is a possible D gene (5 bases). Germline-derived CDR1 and CDR2 are SNHLY and FYNNEI. CDR3 length: 15 residues. Trimming cost V 5 bases and J 6 bases, with 18 bases left between them. For the CDR3, the DNA is TGTGCCAGCAGTAGTTCAGCAGGAGGTGGGGATACGCAGTATTTT. Amino acids: CASSSSAGGGDTQYF.

This chain connects TRBV7-2 to TRBJ2-1; 11 bases match TRBD2. V was clipped by 6 bases and J by 8 bases; unmatched bases: 6. Germline loops: CDR1 SGHTA, CDR2 FQGNSA. This CDR3 region has 14 residues. The CDR3 nucleotides read TGTGCCAGCAGGAGACTAGCGGGATCGGATGAGCAGTTCTTC. Its translation: CASRRLAGSDEQFF.

This clone was detected a few times. This chain connects TRBV15 to TRBJ2-7; TRBD2 might be the D (6 bases). The CDR3 is 13 residues long. V dropped 5 bases and J dropped 6 bases, with 14 bases sitting between them. Germline assignment: CDR1 LNHNV and CDR2 YYDKDF (reference sequence). The CDR3 region is CATSPDYPGEQYF. Written as DNA, the CDR3 is TGTGCCACCAGCCCGGACTACCCTGGCGAGCAGTACTTC.

This clone was observed a handful of times. V usage is TRBV29-1 and J usage is TRBJ1-5; D remains unclear. The CDR3 covers 12 residues. The germline V and J ends were trimmed by 3 bases and 6 bases, with 9 bases remaining between them. The germline V gene has CDR1 SQVTM and CDR2 ANQGSEA. CDR3 DNA sequence: TGCAGCGTTGATGTCGAGGGTCAGCCCCAGCATTTT. This translates into CSVDVEGQPQHF.

V and J are TRBV11-1 and TRBJ2-1; 7 nucleotides match TRBD2. In germline, CDR1 is SGHAT, CDR2 FQDESV (reference sequence). CDR3 length: 15 amino acids. The ends lost 5 bases at V and 10 bases at J; junction bases unmatched: 14. Written as DNA, the CDR3 is TGTGCCAGCAGCCCAAAGCGGGGAGTCGGGCGAGAGCAGTTCTTC. Protein: CASSPKRGVGREQFF.

This clone appeared a few times. The chain has TRBV7-8 and TRBJ1-5; D may be TRBD1 (5 bases). The germline V gene has CDR1 SGHVS and CDR2 FQNEAQ. V was cut by 1 base and J by 1 base, with 8 bases left in between. There are 15 residues in the CDR3. The CDR3 DNA sequence: TGTGCCAGCAGCTTAGGTCAGGGAAGCAATCAGCCCCAGCATTTT. Protein sequence: CASSLGQGSNQPQHF. The full variable domain, rest sourced from reference TRBV7-8 and TRBJ1-5, is GAGVSQSPRYKVAKRGQDVALRCDPISGHVSLFWYQQALGQGPEFLTYFQNEAQLDKSGLPSDRFFAERPEGSVSTLKIQRTQQEDSAVYLCASSLGQGSNQPQHFGDGTRLSIL.

This clone was observed a handful of times. The chain uses TRBV7-2 and TRBJ1-5, with 7 bases fitting TRBD1. Per the germline V gene, CDR1 is SGHTA and CDR2 is FQGNSA. Unmatched junction bases numbered 7, after V lost 1 base and J lost 7 bases. The CDR3 spans 15 residues. The chain's CDR3 is CASSLEVGGRQPQHF. The DNA for the CDR3 is TGTGCCAGCAGCTTAGAAGTAGGGGGCAGACAGCCCCAGCATTTT.

A few counts support this clone. This rearrangement joins TRBV7-8 to TRBJ2-3; 9 positions agree with TRBD1. This CDR3 comprises 18 residues. Trimming took 0 bases from V and 1 from J; bases not matched to a gene: 8. Germline loops: CDR1 SGHVS, CDR2 FQNEAQ. CDR3 sequence (DNA): TGTGCCAGCAGCTTAGCCTATCTGGGGACAGGGCGCACAGATACGCAGTATTTT. Encoded protein: CASSLAYLGTGRTDTQYF.

In this sample, this clone turned up a few times. The chain couples TRBV5-1 to TRBJ2-5; 14 bases agree with TRBD2. The germline gives CDR1 SGHRS, CDR2 YFSETQ. V trimming: 3 bases; J trimming: 6 bases; junction bases outside the gene matches: 7. The length of the CDR3 is 16 residues. CDR3 in amino acids: CASSSMTSGGDKTQYF. The CDR3 nucleotides read TGCGCCAGCAGCTCAATGACTAGCGGGGGGGATAAGACCCAGTACTTC.

This chain joins TRBV7-9 and TRBJ1-2, with 9 bases aligning to TRBD1. The germline CDR1 and CDR2 sequences are SEHNR and FQNEAQ (reference sequence). CDR3 length: 16 residues. Trimming cost V 5 bases and J 7 bases; bases outside gene matches: 14. CDR3 coding DNA: TGTGCCAGCAGCAGGGCCCTTTCACAGGGGGCGGTTGGCTACACCTTC. Translated, it gives CASSRALSQGAVGYTF.

The chain is built from TRBV5-1 and TRBJ2-2, with a weak D call TRBD2 (6 bases). CDR1 SGHRS and CDR2 YFSETQ come from the germline V gene. V was shortened by 2 bases and J by 0 bases, with 8 bases between the two germline ends. The CDR3 is made up of 15 amino acids. The CDR3 reads CASSFGGTNTGELFF. CDR3 bases: TGCGCCAGCAGCTTCGGGGGAACGAACACCGGGGAGCTGTTTTTT.

The rearrangement joins TRBV7-2 to TRBJ2-1; 10 bases are a match to TRBD1. The length of the CDR3 is 15 residues. CDR1 and CDR2 (germline): SGHTA, FQGNSA. Losses at the gene ends were 3 bases for V and 6 bases for J; bases not matched to a gene: 5. The CDR3 nucleotides are TGTGCCAGCAGCTTCCGGGACAGGGGAGGCAATGAGCAGTTCTTC. This gives the protein CASSFRDRGGNEQFF.

This chain connects TRBV7-2 to TRBJ2-2, with D possibly TRBD2 on 5 matching bases. The V and J ends lost 1 base and 5 bases respectively, with 14 bases between them. The germline V gene encodes CDR1 SGHTA and CDR2 FQGNSA. The CDR3 sequence is 16 residues long. CDR3 coding DNA: TGTGCCAGCAGCTTAGGGCTAGCAGAGGGTACCGGGGAGCTGTTTTTT. Amino acid sequence: CASSLGLAEGTGELFF.

This clone was detected only a few times. This chain joins TRBV29-1 and TRBJ1-3; no clear D. V lost 3 bases to trimming and J lost 3 bases, with 3 bases between them. This CDR3 has 11 residues. Germline lookup yields CDR1 SQVTM and CDR2 ANQGSEA. CDR3 loop: CSVDHGNTIYF. CDR3 DNA: TGCAGCGTTGACCATGGAAACACCATATATTTT.

This clone has more than one count but fewer than ten. V gene TRBV4-1 combines with J gene TRBJ2-1, with a tentative D call TRBD1 (6 bases). The CDR3 length is 18 residues. The germline V gene encodes CDR1 MGHRA and CDR2 YSYEKL. Trimming took off 0 bases at V and 0 bases at J, with 15 bases between the two ends. CDR3 DNA sequence: TGCGCCAGCAGCCAAGATGTTGCGACAGGCAGCTCCTACAATGAGCAGTTCTTC. Amino acid sequence: CASSQDVATGSSYNEQFF.

This clone was counted only a few times. This chain links TRBV27 with TRBJ2-5, with TRBD2 identical over 9 bases. The CDR3 runs 13 residues. Germline V lookup: CDR1 MNHEY, CDR2 SMNVEV (reference sequence). J gave up 9 bases and V 4 bases, and 6 bases lay outside the gene matches. In nucleotides, the CDR3 is TGTGCCAGCAGTTGGGCGGGGGGGGGTGCCCAGTACTTC. The encoded protein is CASSWAGGGAQYF.

This clone was observed a few times. The chain combines TRBV9 with TRBJ1-1, with D unclear. V was clipped by 0 bases and J by 6 bases, with 12 bases between them. CDR3 length: 14 amino acids. Germline CDR1 SGDLS, CDR2 YYNGEE. The CDR3 sequence is CASSVDPQYAEAFF. CDR3 DNA: TGTGCCAGCAGCGTAGACCCCCAGTACGCTGAAGCTTTCTTT.

V usage is TRBV5-1 and J usage is TRBJ1-1; D is perhaps TRBD1 (5 bases). The germline V gene has CDR1 SGHRS and CDR2 YFSETQ. This CDR3 spans 13 amino acids. V was cut by 2 bases and J by 5 bases, with 10 bases left in between. The DNA for the CDR3 is TGCGCCAGCAGCTTTCAGCAGGGAACTGAAGCTTTCTTT. Translating it yields CASSFQQGTEAFF.

This clone was observed a handful of times. V and J are TRBV11-2 and TRBJ1-2; 7 nucleotides align to TRBD1. Per germline, CDR1 SGHAT and CDR2 FQNNGV. The CDR3 extends over 13 amino acids. The V gene end was trimmed by 5 bases and the J gene end by 7 bases; junction bases not matched to a gene: 7. CDR3 DNA sequence: TGTGCCAGCAGCCGACAGGGCCAGAGTGGCTACACCTTC. Protein: CASSRQGQSGYTF.

With respect to this clone: Other nucleotide sequences in the sample specify the same CDR3. J is TRBJ2-7 and V is TRBV10-3; 10 nucleotides agree with TRBD2. The CDR3 loop spans 15 amino acids. CDR1 is ENHRY, CDR2 SYGVKD, per germline. J gave up 0 bases and V 2 bases, and 1 base lay outside the gene matches. The CDR3 loop reads CAISEPSGSSYEQYF. CDR3 coding DNA: TGTGCCATCAGTGAGCCTAGCGGGAGCTCCTACGAGCAGTACTTC.